This T cell receptor (beta chain) derives from a study of blood T cell repertoires in COVID-19. Study-wide background: Sites across the United States, Italy and Spain contributed samples from acute and convalescent COVID-19. Sources were T cells, B-cell-depleted T cells, or PBMCs; the material itself was cDNA or gDNA.

Method: immunoSEQ multiplex PCR; TCRdb's copy keeps in-frame clones and lacks some. The sample records some 230,000 clones, 80% to 90% being singletons. The germline V gene has CDR1 SGDLS and CDR2 YYNGEE. There are 15 residues in the CDR3. V lost 0 bases and J 0 bases, leaving 9 bases between the germline ends. Participant-reported clinical history was the basis for cohort assignment. This chain joins TRBV9 and TRBJ1-2; D gene unclear. The sequence was collected from a woman under 30 in a cohort exposed to, infected with or recovered from COVID-19 (not recorded which). The sequencing input was PBMCs or T cells enriched from blood (not recorded which). The CDR3 spells CASSVDSRPNYGYTF. The CDR3 region has the DNA TGTGCCAGCAGCGTAGATTCCAGGCCTAACTATGGCTACACCTTC.